These T cell receptor beta chains were read from a single sample in a study of OX40 agonist ivuxolimab in advanced cancers. The repertoire was sequenced with immunoSEQ multiplex PCR; TCRdb's copy has only in-frame clones and lacks some. The sample consists of tens of thousands of clones, approximately 91% of them appearing once. Sample: CD4+ or CD8+ T cells sorted from blood, taken in a trial of the OX40 agonist ivuxolimab. The receptors here all came from an adult with an advanced solid tumor such as melanoma, head and neck, liver or kidney cancer. Both conserved end residues are part of each CDR3. A D gene is named only where the DNA matches it firmly. Clone size appears in some rows only: once, few, many, or a class for an expanded clone.

size: -; D: -; V: TRBV18; J: TRBJ2-5; CDR3: CASSPQEDSQETQYF; DNA: TGTGCCAGCTCACCACAGGAAGACAGTCAAGAGACCCAGTACTTC
size: few; D: -; V: TRBV12-5; J: TRBJ1-5; CDR3: CASGLADEAWNQPQHF; DNA: TGTGCTAGTGGTTTGGCTGACGAGGCCTGGAATCAGCCCCAGCATTTT
size: -; D: -; V: TRBV13; J: TRBJ2-3; CDR3: CASSLGGSTDTQYF; DNA: TGTGCCAGCAGCTTAGGAGGTAGCACAGATACGCAGTATTTT
size: -; D: -; V: TRBV7-9; J: TRBJ2-1; CDR3: CASSSQTEIAPYNEQFF; DNA: TGTGCCAGCAGCTCACAAACGGAGATAGCGCCCTACAATGAGCAGTTCTTC
size: -; D: -; V: TRBV7-9; J: TRBJ2-7; CDR3: CASSIIRDYEQYF; DNA: TGTGCCAGCAGCATTATACGGGACTACGAGCAGTACTTC
size: -; D: TRBD1; V: TRBV7-3; J: TRBJ1-5; CDR3: CASSTGGREPQHF; DNA: TGTGCCAGCAGCACAGGGGGCAGAGAGCCCCAGCATTTT
size: once; D: -; V: TRBV27; J: TRBJ2-4; CDR3: CASSSSWDVDIQYF; DNA: TGTGCCAGCAGTTCAAGTTGGGACGTAGACATTCAGTACTTC
size: -; D: -; V: TRBV7-2; J: TRBJ1-5; CDR3: CASRMGLPNQPQHF; DNA: TGTGCCAGCAGGATGGGCCTCCCCAATCAGCCCCAGCATTTT
size: -; D: -; V: TRBV11-3; J: TRBJ2-7; CDR3: CASSQGLEQYF; DNA: TGTGCCAGCAGCCAAGGTCTCGAGCAGTACTTC
size: -; D: TRBD2; V: TRBV4-3; J: TRBJ2-2; CDR3: CASSQDRKLAAGELFF; DNA: TGCGCCAGCAGCCAAGATCGGAAACTAGCGGCCGGGGAGCTGTTTTTT
size: few; D: -; V: TRBV30; J: TRBJ1-6; CDR3: CAWNEGILGAPLHF; DNA: TGTGCCTGGAATGAGGGGATTCTCGGGGCACCCCTCCACTTT
size: -; D: -; V: TRBV7-7; J: TRBJ2-5; CDR3: CASSLADWETQYF; DNA: TGTGCTAGCAGCTTAGCGGATTGGGAGACCCAGTACTTC
size: once; D: -; V: TRBV9; J: TRBJ2-7; CDR3: CASSADTTYEQYF; DNA: TGTGCCAGCAGCGCCGACACCACCTACGAGCAGTACTTC